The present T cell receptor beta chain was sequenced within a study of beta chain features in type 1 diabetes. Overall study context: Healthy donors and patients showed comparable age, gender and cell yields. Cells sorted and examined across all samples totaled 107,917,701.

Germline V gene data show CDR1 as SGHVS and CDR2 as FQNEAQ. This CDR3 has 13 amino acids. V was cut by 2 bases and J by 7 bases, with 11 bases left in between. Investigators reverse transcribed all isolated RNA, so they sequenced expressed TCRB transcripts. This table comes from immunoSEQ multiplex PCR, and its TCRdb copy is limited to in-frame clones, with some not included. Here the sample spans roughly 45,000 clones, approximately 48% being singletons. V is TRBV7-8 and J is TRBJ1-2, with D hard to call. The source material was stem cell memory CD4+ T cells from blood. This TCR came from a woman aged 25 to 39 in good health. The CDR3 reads CASSLTGRTGYTF. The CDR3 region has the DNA TGTGCCAGCAGCTTAACCGGTAGAACTGGCTACACCTTC.